The 8 T cell receptor beta chains below all came from one sample that was sequenced in a study of technical replicates of blood from a few donors. Clones were read by immunoSEQ multiplex PCR, and TCRdb kept only the in-frame ones, dropping some. This sample carries 55,000 to 65,000 clones, 97% of them seen once, and the ten largest clones take over 0.15%. The sample taken for sequencing was T cells isolated from PBMCs. The receptors were gathered from a human donor in good health.

The rearrangement uses TRBV28 and TRBJ2-7; the D gene is possibly TRBD1 (6 bases). The CDR3 has 13 residues. V was clipped by 6 bases and J by 5 bases, with 14 bases between them. Germline lookup yields CDR1 MDHEN and CDR2 SYDVKM. The CDR3 nucleotides are TGTGCCAGCAGGACCACAGGGACGAACGAGCAGTACTTC. It yields the protein CASRTTGTNEQYF. The complete variable domain, with remaining parts taken from reference TRBV28 and TRBJ2-7, reads DVKVTQSSRYLVKRTGEKVFLECVQDMDHENMFWYRQDPGLGLRLIYFSYDVKMKEKGDIPEGYSVSREKKERFSLILESASTNQTSMYLCASRTTGTNEQYFGPGTRLTVT.

The V call is TRBV6-5, the J call TRBJ2-7; no definite D call. The CDR3 is made up of 13 amino acids. Germline-derived CDR1 and CDR2 are MNHEY and SVGAGI. Trimming stripped 10 bases from V and 0 bases from J, with 13 bases between. The CDR3 nucleotides are TGTGCCACCAAACTGAGCCACTCCTACGAGCAGTACTTC. This encodes CATKLSHSYEQYF.

V gene TRBV15 combines with J gene TRBJ2-7, with 7 nucleotides matching TRBD2. V lost 3 bases and J lost 0; bases outside the gene matches: 2. The CDR3 length is 14 residues. Germline CDR1 LNHNV, CDR2 YYDKDF (reference sequence). For the CDR3, the DNA is TGTGCCACCAGCAGGGGGGGGAGCTCCTACGAGCAGTACTTC. Its protein product is CATSRGGSSYEQYF.

This clone was seen just once. CDR3 DNA: TGCGCCAGCAGCCAATTACTAGCGCGATCGAACACCGGGGAGCTGTTTTTT. Protein: CASSQLLARSNTGELFF. This chain links TRBV4-1 with TRBJ2-2; 7 bases match TRBD2. The CDR3 loop spans 17 amino acids. V shed 2 bases, J shed 0 bases, and the junction held 6 bases outside the gene matches. Germline assignment: CDR1 MGHRA and CDR2 YSYEKL.

The chain is built from TRBV25-1 and TRBJ2-7; 11 nucleotides agree with TRBD2. V lost 4 bases to trimming and J lost 2 bases; unmatched junction nucleotides: 1. This CDR3 is built from 14 residues. Germline CDR1 is MGHDK and CDR2 is SYGVNS. CDR3 region: CASSGLAGPYEQYF. In nucleotides, the CDR3 is TGTGCCAGCAGTGGACTAGCGGGACCCTACGAGCAGTACTTC.

J is TRBJ2-2 and V is TRBV2; 10 bases agree with TRBD2. Trimming cost V 6 bases and J 7 bases; bases outside gene matches: 8. The CDR3 is made up of 15 amino acids. Germline V CDR1 and CDR2: SNHLY, FYNNEI. This CDR3 reads CASREREGRGGELFF. The DNA for the CDR3 is TGTGCCAGCAGGGAGCGGGAGGGCCGAGGCGGGGAGCTGTTTTTT. Together with reference TRBV2 and TRBJ2-2, the CDR3 gives the full variable domain: EPEVTQTPSHQVTQMGQEVILRCVPISNHLYFYWYRQILGQKVEFLVSFYNNEISEKSEIFDDQFSVERPDGSNFTLKIRSTKLEDSAMYFCASREREGRGGELFFGEGSRLTVL.

This clone was detected once. The CDR3 sequence is CASRDTGTGIERQYF. CDR3 in DNA: TGTGCCAGCAGAGACACCGGGACAGGGATAGAGAGGCAGTACTTC. The chain recombines TRBV25-1 with TRBJ2-7; TRBD1 agrees at 9 bases. CDR3 length equals 15 residues. V gave up 6 bases and J gave up 9 bases; unmatched junction bases: 15. Per the germline V gene, CDR1 is MGHDK and CDR2 is SYGVNS.

This sequence joins TRBV2 and TRBJ1-2; 9 bases are a match to TRBD1. There are 12 residues in the CDR3. V lost 6 bases and J lost 10; bases outside the gene matches: 6. Germline V CDR1 and CDR2: SNHLY, FYNNEI. CDR3 DNA: TGTGCCAGCAGGGAAAGGACAGGGGCCTACACCTTC. Translated: CASRERTGAYTF. Together with reference TRBV2 and TRBJ1-2, the CDR3 gives the full variable domain: EPEVTQTPSHQVTQMGQEVILRCVPISNHLYFYWYRQILGQKVEFLVSFYNNEISEKSEIFDDQFSVERPDGSNFTLKIRSTKLEDSAMYFCASRERTGAYTFGSGTRLTVV.